Listed here are 21 T cell receptor beta chains from one sample, sequenced in a study of graft-versus-host responses after intestinal transplantation. No antigen has been assigned to these receptors. Method: immunoSEQ multiplex PCR; TCRdb's copy keeps in-frame clones and lacks some. The repertoire holds some 84,000 clones, with approximately 80% as singletons. Sequencing was performed on unstimulated CD4+ T cells sorted from spleen or lymph node cells, taken before intestinal transplant. The receptors shown here come from a human donor who received an intestinal transplant.

The rearrangement joins TRBV7-9 to TRBJ2-3, with TRBD2 identical over 12 bases. The CDR3 has 19 amino acids. The junction had 9 bases not matched to a gene; V was cut back by 2 bases and J by 0 bases. The germline gives CDR1 SEHNR, CDR2 FQNEAQ (reference sequence). The CDR3 spells CASSLRLAGDPLSTDTQYF. DNA for the CDR3: TGTGCCAGCAGCTTACGACTAGCGGGAGACCCCCTTAGCACAGATACGCAGTATTTT.

This sequence joins TRBV9 and TRBJ2-3; weak D call: TRBD2 (5 bases). The CDR3 consists of 13 residues. Germline values: CDR1 SGDLS, CDR2 YYNGEE. Trimming took off 1 base at V and 4 bases at J, with 7 bases between the two ends. CDR3 residues: CASSVSEADTQYF. CDR3 nucleotides: TGTGCCAGCAGCGTATCGGAGGCAGATACGCAGTATTTT.

This clone was detected once. This sequence joins TRBV5-1 and TRBJ2-3; 8 bases line up with TRBD2. The germline CDR1 and CDR2 sequences are SGHRS and YFSETQ. The CDR3 spans 16 residues. V shed 3 bases, J shed 6 bases, and the junction held 12 bases outside the gene matches. The CDR3 protein is CASSYLDGRAGDTQYF. In nucleotides, the CDR3 is TGCGCCAGCAGCTACCTTGACGGGAGGGCCGGGGATACGCAGTATTTT.

Points on this clone: This likely comes from a read error, as the CDR3 has no conserved phenylalanine or tryptophan at its end. The rearrangement links TRBV10-3 to TRBJ1-2; D call uncertain. The CDR3 is 14 residues long. V was pared by 4 bases and J by 0 bases, with 9 bases between. CDR1 and CDR2 from the germline V gene are ENHRY and SYGVKD. CDR3 loop: CAISGPSTNYGYTS. CDR3 in DNA: TGTGCCATCAGTGGGCCATCTACTAACTATGGCTACACCTCC.

J is TRBJ2-3 and V is TRBV5-1, with D perhaps TRBD2 (6 bases). The CDR3 has 13 amino acids. Per the germline V gene, CDR1 is SGHRS and CDR2 is YFSETQ. Trimming pared 2 bases from V and 6 bases from J, leaving 10 bases between. The CDR3 reads CASSFGDLDTQYF. The DNA for the CDR3 is TGCGCCAGCAGCTTCGGGGACTTGGATACGCAGTATTTT.

The chain couples TRBV27 to TRBJ1-1; D might be TRBD1 (6 bases). Trimming stripped 0 bases from V and 7 bases from J, with 15 bases between. This CDR3 region has 15 residues. Germline V gives CDR1 MNHEY, CDR2 SMNVEV (reference sequence). CDR3 DNA: TGTGCCAGCAGTTTATCTGCGGCAGGGGCGGGTGAAGCTTTCTTT. Translation: CASSLSAAGAGEAFF.

The chain carries TRBV9 and TRBJ2-5; 11 positions match TRBD2. CDR1 and CDR2 (germline): SGDLS, YYNGEE. The CDR3 runs to 15 residues. The ends lost 3 bases at V and 2 bases at J; junction bases unmatched: 3. CDR3 residues: CASSATSGRQETQYF. CDR3 in DNA: TGTGCCAGCAGCGCCACTAGCGGGAGACAAGAGACCCAGTACTTC.

As DNA, the CDR3 is TGTGCCAGCAGCTTGGGTCTAGCGGGAGGGCCCTCGGGCTACGAGCAGTACTTC. Residues: CASSLGLAGGPSGYEQYF. V usage is TRBV5-4 and J usage is TRBJ2-7; TRBD2 matches at 12 bases. CDR1 and CDR2 from the germline V gene are SGHNT and YYREEE (reference sequence). This CDR3 is built from 18 residues. With 0 bases clipped from V and 3 bases from J, the junction kept 10 bases outside the gene matches.

This sequence joins TRBV9 and TRBJ2-7; TRBD1 matches at 11 bases. Trimming took 3 bases from V and 7 from J; bases not matched to a gene: 6. The CDR3 totals 14 residues. Germline V gives CDR1 SGDLS, CDR2 YYNGEE. For the CDR3, the DNA is TGTGCCAGCAGCGCATCCGGGACAGGGGGTGAGCAGTACTTC. Its protein product is CASSASGTGGEQYF.

The chain is built from TRBV12-2 and TRBJ1-2; the D segment call TRBD1 is taken from the table without a DNA check. TRBV12-2 is recorded as a pseudogene. The CDR3 covers 15 residues. The CDR3 DNA sequence: TGTGCAAGCCCCTGGGTGGGAGACAGGGACTATGGCTACACCTTC. It codes for CASPWVGDRDYGYTF.

This clone was seen only a few times. The CDR3 sequence: CASSNYPGSPLHF. The DNA for the CDR3 is TGTGCCAGCAGTAATTATCCCGGTTCACCCCTCCACTTT. The rearrangement joins TRBV6-4 to TRBJ1-6; D unclear. Trimming pared 5 bases from V and 9 bases from J, leaving 11 bases between. CDR1 is MRHNA, CDR2 SNTAGT, per germline. The CDR3 is made up of 13 amino acids.

This chain links TRBV6-1 with TRBJ2-3; 8 bases align to TRBD2. The CDR3 extends over 15 amino acids. V shed 7 bases, J shed 3 bases, and the junction held 9 bases outside the gene matches. Germline V lookup: CDR1 MNHNS, CDR2 SASEGT. CDR3 nucleotides: TGTGCCAGCACCCCGGGGGGGAAGGGAACAGATACGCAGTATTTT. As protein: CASTPGGKGTDTQYF.

V gene TRBV19 combines with J gene TRBJ1-5, with D possibly matching TRBD1 (6 bases). Per the germline V gene, CDR1 is LNHDA and CDR2 is SQIVND (reference sequence). Trimming left V 4 bases short and J 2 bases short, with 12 bases between. CDR3 length: 15 residues. The CDR3 nucleotides are TGTGCCAGTAGTAGCCAGGGGAATCGCAATCAGCCCCAGCATTTT. Its protein product is CASSSQGNRNQPQHF.

The chain has TRBV28 and TRBJ2-3; D not resolved. CDR3 length: 16 residues. V lost 6 bases and J 4 bases, leaving 20 bases between the germline ends. The germline CDR1 and CDR2 sequences are MDHEN and SYDVKM. CDR3 DNA sequence: TGTGCCAGCAGGGCGACCAGCGTTTTCGTGTCAGATACGCAGTATTTT. Translated: CASRATSVFVSDTQYF.

This chain links TRBV15 with TRBJ1-1; TRBD1 matches at 7 bases. CDR3 length: 12 amino acids. Germline loops: CDR1 LNHNV, CDR2 YYDKDF (reference sequence). J lost 1 base, V lost 9 bases, and 2 bases had no gene match. CDR3 in amino acids: CATGQSNTEAFF. For the CDR3, the DNA is TGTGCCACGGGACAGTCGAACACTGAAGCTTTCTTT.

The rearrangement joins TRBV19 to TRBJ2-7; 9 bases match TRBD1. V lost 5 bases to trimming and J lost 4 bases; unmatched junction nucleotides: 9. The CDR3 contains 15 residues. CDR1 and CDR2 (germline): LNHDA, SQIVND (reference sequence). The CDR3 here is CASSSPGQGPYEQYF. The CDR3, as DNA: TGTGCCAGTAGTTCACCGGGACAGGGCCCTTACGAGCAGTACTTC. The whole variable domain, remainder taken from reference TRBV19 and TRBJ2-7, is DGGITQSPKYLFRKEGQNVTLSCEQNLNHDAMYWYRQDPGQGLRLIYYSQIVNDFQKGDIAEGYSVSREKKESFPLTVTSAQKNPTAFYLCASSSPGQGPYEQYFGPGTRLTVT.

V gene TRBV27 combines with J gene TRBJ2-3; TRBD2 matches 14 bases. The V gene end was trimmed by 5 bases and the J gene end by 1 base; junction bases not matched to a gene: 5. The V gene's germline CDR1 is MNHEY and CDR2 SMNVEV (reference sequence). The CDR3 has 17 amino acids. CDR3: CASSPLGLAGGTDTQYF. The CDR3, as DNA: TGTGCCAGCAGTCCCTTGGGACTAGCGGGAGGCACAGATACGCAGTATTTT.

V gene TRBV2 combines with J gene TRBJ1-5, with a weak D call TRBD1 (5 bases). From germline, CDR1 is SNHLY and CDR2 FYNNEI. V was clipped by 2 bases and J by 12 bases, with 11 bases between them. The CDR3 is 12 residues long. The CDR3 sequence: CASSERRGLQHF. As DNA, the CDR3 is TGTGCCAGCAGTGAAAGGCGGGGCCTCCAGCATTTT.

J is TRBJ2-3 and V is TRBV28, with a possible D match to TRBD1 (5 bases). The length of the CDR3 is 14 residues. The V gene lost 4 bases and the J gene lost 1 base, with 9 bases spanning the gap. Germline V gene lookup returns CDR1 MDHEN and CDR2 SYDVKM. CDR3 in DNA: TGTGCCAGCAGTTCGACAGCCCGCACAGATACGCAGTATTTT. Protein product: CASSSTARTDTQYF.

The rearrangement joins TRBV10-1 to TRBJ2-3; 7 bases match TRBD2. This CDR3 contains 14 residues. Germline-derived CDR1 and CDR2 are WNHNN and SYGVQD (reference sequence). Trimming at V came to 2 bases and at J to 1 base, leaving 0 bases not matched to a gene. The CDR3 reads CASSEAGGTDTQYF. The CDR3 bases are TGCGCCAGCAGTGAGGCGGGGGGCACAGATACGCAGTATTTT.

The rearrangement links TRBV11-2 to TRBJ2-7; TRBD2 aligns across 9 bases. V lost 4 bases, J lost 2 bases, and 6 bases stayed unmatched. The germline V gene has CDR1 SGHAT and CDR2 FQNNGV. CDR3 length equals 15 residues. CDR3 region: CASSSGLAAAYEQYF. The CDR3, as DNA: TGTGCCAGCAGCTCGGGACTAGCTGCAGCCTACGAGCAGTACTTC.